The clone carrying this T cell receptor (beta chain) was observed once. Its antigen is currently unknown. Sequencing used immunoSEQ multiplex PCR; TCRdb keeps in-frame clones, though not all of them. Of about 350,000 clones listed, 85% to 90% are singletons. Treatment reported: roughly 19 received Ad26.COV2.S at low or high dose, single or two shots; five or six received placebo; per-sample allocation not given. The samples were gathered on day 63 after the first injection of vaccine or placebo. The donor was a Boston adult aged 18-55 years. The entry originates in a study of Ad26.COV2.S vaccination and SARS-CoV-2 variants. Study-wide background: Intramuscular Ad26.COV2.S doses were given once or twice, 56 days apart.

General study findings and limits: An underestimation of total T cell responses may have resulted from the TCR breadth and depth analyses. Comparability of non-spike TCR breadth was observed across vaccine and placebo recipients.

The CDR3 loop spans 16 amino acids. Germline CDR1 and CDR2: LNHDA and SQIVND (reference sequence). Trimming took off 0 bases at V and 3 bases at J, with 12 bases between the two ends. The specimen comprised peripheral blood, sampled in a trial of Ad26.COV2.S vaccine versus placebo. The chain recombines TRBV19 with TRBJ2-1; D unresolved. This TCR came from a person aged 18 to 59 who received the Ad26.COV2.S COVID-19 vaccine or a placebo. CDR3 loop: CASSIDKGPVYNEQFF. For the CDR3, the DNA is TGTGCCAGTAGTATAGACAAGGGCCCCGTCTACAATGAGCAGTTCTTC.